These T cell receptor beta chains were read from a single sample in a study of cytomegalovirus exposure and HLA in healthy donors. Clones were read by immunoSEQ multiplex PCR, and TCRdb kept only the in-frame ones, dropping some. The sample comprises about 150,000 clones, just over 85% of which are singletons, and about 1.9% rests with the top ten. The material sequenced was PBMCs. Receptor source: a human donor in good health. Both conserved end residues are part of each CDR3. A D gene is named only where the DNA matches it firmly. Rows give clone size only sometimes, using once, few, many, or a class for an expanded clone.

>.|TRBV28|TRBJ1-2|once
TGTGCCAGCAGTTTATTGACCCCGCGGGGCTATCCAACCTTC
CASSLLTPRGYPTF
>.|TRBV4-3|TRBJ1-6|few
TGCGCCAGCAGCCAAGATTTCGCTTATAGCTCCTATAATTCACCCCTCCACTTT
CASSQDFAYSSYNSPLHF
>TRBD2|TRBV29-1|TRBJ2-1|.
TGCAGCGTTGACGCGCTAGCGGGGGGGCGCAGAGGAGAGCAGTTCTTC
CSVDALAGGRRGEQFF
>.|TRBV18|TRBJ1-3|.
TGTGCCAGCTCACCACTGGACAGCAGGCGGTTTGCTGGAAACACCATATATTTT
CASSPLDSRRFAGNTIYF
>.|TRBV30|TRBJ1-2|.
TGTGCCTGGTCCACTACCACGGACATTTCTTATGGCTACACCTTC
CAWSTTTDISYGYTF
>.|TRBV28|TRBJ1-2|.
TGTGCCAGCAGTTTAGGCAGATCGGGTGGCTACACCTTC
CASSLGRSGGYTF
>TRBD1|TRBV7-2|TRBJ2-5|.
TGTGCCAGCAGTTCGGGACAGGGCGATCAAGAGACCCAGTACTTC
CASSSGQGDQETQYF
>.|TRBV11-3|TRBJ2-1|.
TGTGCCAGCAGCTCCCAGTACAATGAGCAGTTCTTC
CASSSQYNEQFF
>.|TRBV12-5|TRBJ1-1|.
TGTGCTAGTGCCAAACGGGGGAACACTGAAGCTTTCTTT
CASAKRGNTEAFF
>.|TRBV7-9|TRBJ1-6|.
TGTGCCAGCAGCTTAGTCTTGGAGAATTCACCCCTCCACTTT
CASSLVLENSPLHF
>TRBD2|TRBV11-2|TRBJ2-3|.
TGTGCCAGCGGGTTAGCGGGGGGTCACACAGATACGCAGTATTTT
CASGLAGGHTDTQYF
>.|TRBV6-1|TRBJ1-5|.
TGTGCCAGCAGTGAAGGAAAGAACAGGGTTGATCAGCCCCAGCATTTT
CASSEGKNRVDQPQHF
>.|TRBV10-3|TRBJ2-7|.
TGTGCCATCTCCGACTCCATATATGGGTACTTC
CAISDSIYGYF
>TRBD2|TRBV9|TRBJ2-7|.
TGTGCCAGCAGCCTCATAGCGGGGGGGCCGGGCGAGCAGTACTTC
CASSLIAGGPGEQYF
>TRBD2|TRBV11-3|TRBJ2-2|.
TGTGCCAGCAGCGGTCAGGGCGGGAGGGCCCTCGACACCGGGGAGCTGTTTTTT
CASSGQGGRALDTGELFF
>TRBD2|TRBV4-1|TRBJ2-1|.
TGCGCCAGCAGCCAAGATTCCGCCGGGACTAACTCCTACAATGAGCAGTTCTTC
CASSQDSAGTNSYNEQFF
>TRBD1|TRBV27|TRBJ1-5|few
TGTGCCAGCAGTGGGCGGGGACAGGGGAATCAGCCCCAGCATTTT
CASSGRGQGNQPQHF
>TRBD1|TRBV6-6|TRBJ2-1|.
TGTGCCAGCAGCTCCGGACAGGGGGCGGTCAATGAGCAGTTCTTC
CASSSGQGAVNEQFF
>TRBD2|TRBV5-1|TRBJ2-1|.
TGCGCCAGCAGCTCCCTAGCGGGGGACTCCTACAATGAGCAGTTCTTC
CASSSLAGDSYNEQFF
>.|TRBV6-5|TRBJ1-1|few
TGTGCCAGCAGTTACAGGGGGATGAACACTGAAGCTTTCTTT
CASSYRGMNTEAFF
>.|TRBV2|TRBJ1-2|.
TGTGCCAGCACGGGGGGAATGAGCTATGGCTACACCTTC
CASTGGMSYGYTF
>.|TRBV7-2|TRBJ2-1|few
TGTGCCAGCAGCCAGCTGGGGCAGGGCAGAGAGCAGTTCTTC
CASSQLGQGREQFF
>TRBD1|TRBV6-1|TRBJ2-1|.
TGTGCCAGCAGCGAGGGACAGGGGGGGTACAATGAGCAGTTCTTC
CASSEGQGGYNEQFF
>TRBD1|TRBV5-4|TRBJ1-2|.
TGTGCCAGCAGCGGGACAGGGTTAAAGATGCATGGCTACACCTTC
CASSGTGLKMHGYTF
>.|TRBV6-4|TRBJ1-5|.
TGTGCCAGCAGTGAGCACCCGGGACTCGGGATCGATCAGCCCCAGCATTTT
CASSEHPGLGIDQPQHF
>TRBD1|TRBV28|TRBJ1-2|.
TGTGCCAGCAGTCCGAAGACAGGGAAGGTCTATGGCTACACCTTC
CASSPKTGKVYGYTF
>TRBD2|TRBV29-1|TRBJ2-3|.
TGCAGCGTTGACGGGACTACTGGTGTAAATACGCAGTATTTT
CSVDGTTGVNTQYF
>.|TRBV9|TRBJ2-1|.
TGTGCCAGCAGCCCTCAGGGAAATACGGTCGATGAGCAGTTCTTC
CASSPQGNTVDEQFF
>TRBD1|TRBV9|TRBJ1-2|.
TGTGCCAGCAGCGTCTTGCCCGGGACAGGCTATGGCTACACCTTC
CASSVLPGTGYGYTF
>.|TRBV19|TRBJ1-4|.
TGTGCCAGTAGTCTTCGTCGACGGGGGGAAAAACTGTTTTTT
CASSLRRRGEKLFF
>.|TRBV6-1|TRBJ1-2|.
TGTGCCAGCAGTGGAGCAGCGCCCTCTAACTATGGCTACACCTTC
CASSGAAPSNYGYTF
>TRBD2|TRBV5-5|TRBJ2-1|.
TGTGCCAGCAGCTATCTTATAAGCGGGGGGGCGAATGAGCAGTTCTTC
CASSYLISGGANEQFF
>.|TRBV14|TRBJ1-1|few
TGTGCCAGCAGCCAAAGTCAGGGCTACACTGAAGCTTTCTTT
CASSQSQGYTEAFF
>.|TRBV5-6|TRBJ1-1|.
TGTGCCAGCAGCTTTGATCTTGACAGAGACACTGAAGCTTTCTTT
CASSFDLDRDTEAFF
>TRBD2|TRBV7-8|TRBJ2-7|few
TGTGCCAGCAGTCCCACCCGGACTAGTAAAGAGCTCGTGCAGTACTTC
CASSPTRTSKELVQYF
>TRBD1|TRBV6-1|TRBJ2-7|once
TGTGCCAGCAGTCCCGGACAGGGGGCGAGGGAGCAGTACTTC
CASSPGQGAREQYF
>TRBD1|TRBV7-9|TRBJ1-4|.
TGTGCCAGCAGCTTGGGACAGACTAATGAAAAACTGTTTTTT
CASSLGQTNEKLFF
>.|TRBV30|TRBJ2-7|.
TGTGCCTGGAGGCCAACAGTAACGAACTACGAGCAGTACTTC
CAWRPTVTNYEQYF
>TRBD1|TRBV7-2|TRBJ1-1|.
TGTGCCAGCAGCTCAGACGGGACAGTGAACACTGAAGCTTTCTTT
CASSSDGTVNTEAFF
>.|TRBV19|TRBJ1-2|.
TGTGCCAGTAGAGGGCCCACAGGCCTGGGCTACACCTTC
CASRGPTGLGYTF
>.|TRBV29-1|TRBJ2-5|.
TGCAGCGTTGAGAAAGGAGAAGAGACCCAGTACTTC
CSVEKGEETQYF
>TRBD2|TRBV5-4|TRBJ2-7|.
TGTGCCAGCAGCAACCTCCCGGGACTAGCGGCCAACGAGCAGTACTTC
CASSNLPGLAANEQYF
>.|TRBV19|TRBJ1-2|.
TGTGCCAGTAGTATAGCCCAGGGTCCCTATGGCTACACCTTC
CASSIAQGPYGYTF
>TRBD2|TRBV9|TRBJ2-7|few
TGTGCCAGCAGCCCCCAAGGGAGGGGACTCTACGAGCAGTACTTC
CASSPQGRGLYEQYF
>.|TRBV6-1|TRBJ2-7|.
TGTGCCAGCAGTGAAGCGCGGTCCACCTCCTACGAGCAGTACTTC
CASSEARSTSYEQYF
>TRBD1|TRBV18|TRBJ2-7|few
TGTGCCAGCTCACAGGGACAGGGAAGTACCTACGAGCAGTACTTC
CASSQGQGSTYEQYF
>.|TRBV6-6|TRBJ2-3|.
TGTGCCAGCAGTTACTCGACACTAGTCCCCGATACGCAGTATTTT
CASSYSTLVPDTQYF
>.|TRBV15|TRBJ1-1|.
TGTGCCACCAGCGGACAAAAAAGACGCATGAACACTGAAGCTTTCTTT
CATSGQKRRMNTEAFF
>.|TRBV6-5|TRBJ2-2|.
TGTGCCAGTGGTCTGACAGTTAACACCGGGGAGCTGTTTTTT
CASGLTVNTGELFF
>.|TRBV12-5|TRBJ2-1|.
TGTGCTAGTGGTTTGACCTTACACCATGAGCAGTTCTTC
CASGLTLHHEQFF
>.|TRBV5-4|TRBJ2-3|once
TGTGCCAGCAGCTTGGAGAGCTCTCGAGGTACGCAGTATTTT
CASSLESSRGTQYF
>TRBD1|TRBV11-2|TRBJ1-1|.
TGTGCCAGCAGCTTACCCCGGACAGGGGCGAACACTGAAGCTTTCTTT
CASSLPRTGANTEAFF
>.|TRBV6-1|TRBJ1-5|.
TGTGCCAGCAGTGAGTTTAGTAGTCAGCCCCAGCATTTT
CASSEFSSQPQHF
>TRBD1|TRBV5-1|TRBJ2-7|.
TGCGCCAGCAGCTTGCTTCTCGCAGGGGGCTCCGAGCAGTACTTC
CASSLLLAGGSEQYF
>.|TRBV7-9|TRBJ1-2|.
TGTGCCAGCAGCCCGACAGGCTGGCGTGACTATGGCTACACCTTC
CASSPTGWRDYGYTF
>.|TRBV12-5|TRBJ2-1|few
TGTGCTAGTGGTTTGGGACAAAATGAGCAGTTCTTC
CASGLGQNEQFF
>.|TRBV4-3|TRBJ2-7|.
TGCGCCAGCAGCCAAGCCGAGACAGGTACCTCCTACGAGCAGTACTTC
CASSQAETGTSYEQYF
>TRBD2|TRBV11-2|TRBJ2-7|.
TGTGCCAGCAGCTTAGGGGGACTAGCGGCCTACGAGCAGTACTTC
CASSLGGLAAYEQYF
>.|TRBV21-1|TRBJ1-1|.
TGTGCCAGCAGCAAAGTTGGCGGGACAGGGTGCGGCACTGAAGCTTTCTTT
CASSKVGGTGCGTEAFF